This T cell receptor (beta chain) was documented in a study of OX40 agonist ivuxolimab in advanced cancers. Assay used: immunoSEQ multiplex PCR; TCRdb lists only in-frame clones, some missing. The table has 98,000 or so clones, approximately 90% seen once. Study-wide findings and caveats: Doses of 0.1 to 3.0 mg/kg were accompanied by clonal expansion of CD4+ and CD8+ blood T cells by week 6. Some of the nonresponding patients also showed low levels of normalized T-cell clonal expansion.

The ends were cut back, 7 bases at V and 7 bases at J, with 20 bases in the middle. CDR3 size: 13 residues. Germline CDR1 SQVTM, CDR2 ANQGSEA. This clone was seen only a few times. Its antigen is unidentified. The TCR sequence derives from an adult with an advanced solid tumor such as melanoma, head and neck, liver or kidney cancer. The starting material was CD4+ or CD8+ T cells sorted from blood, obtained in a trial of the OX40 agonist ivuxolimab. The rearrangement links TRBV29-1 to TRBJ2-7, with D possibly matching TRBD2 (5 bases). This CDR3 reads CSAALKASGEQYF. For the CDR3, the DNA is TGCAGCGCTGCGTTAAAGGCTTCGGGGGAGCAGTACTTC.